The present T cell receptor (beta chain) was sequenced within a study of blood T cell repertoires in COVID-19 (dated by TCRdb to the early 2020s). For the study in its entirety: Samples from collaborators originated in the United States, Italy and Spain and spanned both the acute and convalescent phases of COVID-19. The prospective study material was composed of cDNA or gDNA derived from T cells, B-cell-depleted T cells, or PBMCs. Subjects who had been exposed to COVID-19, were actively infected with it, or had recovered from it provided the deeply sampled blood TCRbeta repertoires that made up the dataset. The repertoires were released in a freely available public database intended as a resource for research on the immune response to SARS-CoV-2. The samples were drawn from two sources: the first 160 participants of the ongoing ImmuneRACE study, and fewer than 1,500 subjects contributed by 6 global collaborators. The sample metadata nearly always contained a de-identified subject ID, COVID-19 status, age in years and sex. Where available, HLA class I and class II types were taken from metadata supplied by the sample provider and were not determined by assay-based typing.

The immunoSEQ Assay, a bias-controlled multiplex PCR, was used to amplify TCRbeta CDR3 regions from genomic DNA. On the authors' methods: The number of nucleated cells in each sample was estimated by amplification of reference gene primers within the assay. To quantify the absolute abundance of each unique TCRbeta CDR3 rearrangement, sequence reads were collapsed and filtered. For each sample, productive Simpson clonality was calculated as the square root of Simpson's diversity index across productive rearrangements. TCRdb stores this immuneACCESS table with in-frame sequences only. Part of the clones is absent; in the studies checked, under half of the shortfall reflects unresolved V genes, and no reason is known for the rest. V and J calls and clone size come straight from that table; D and trimming were deduced from the DNA. The sample contains 150,000 to 160,000 clones, roughly nine tenths of them found a single time. The ten most abundant clones make up roughly 0.54% of the sample.

Each collaborating institution followed its own protocols to collect whole blood in K2EDTA tubes. For TCRbeta analysis, collaborator samples were shipped as frozen whole blood, as isolated PBMCs, or as DNA extracted from either sample type. The study at large found these results: Clinical and demographic metadata were provided uncurated, with the amount varying by source and participant.

Here V drops 5 bases and J drops 6 bases, and the junction holds 4 bases not matched to any gene. Its CDR3 holds 14 amino acids, cysteine through phenylalanine. Just CDR3 DNA is preserved here, 42 bases in frame from base 1. The germline V gene (reference sequence) provides CDR1 MNHEY and CDR2 SMNVEV. About this clone: The specificity of this receptor is unknown. Nothing much larger sits one base from this clone, and base qualities are not available.

The material sequenced was peripheral blood. The source is a man aged 45-60 years with acute or convalescent COVID-19. Rearrangement joined TRBV27 to TRBJ2-3; 11 bases in between match TRBD2. The bases read TGTGCCAGCAGTCATGTAGCGGGGGGGGATACGCAGTATTTT. It codes for CASSHVAGGDTQYF.